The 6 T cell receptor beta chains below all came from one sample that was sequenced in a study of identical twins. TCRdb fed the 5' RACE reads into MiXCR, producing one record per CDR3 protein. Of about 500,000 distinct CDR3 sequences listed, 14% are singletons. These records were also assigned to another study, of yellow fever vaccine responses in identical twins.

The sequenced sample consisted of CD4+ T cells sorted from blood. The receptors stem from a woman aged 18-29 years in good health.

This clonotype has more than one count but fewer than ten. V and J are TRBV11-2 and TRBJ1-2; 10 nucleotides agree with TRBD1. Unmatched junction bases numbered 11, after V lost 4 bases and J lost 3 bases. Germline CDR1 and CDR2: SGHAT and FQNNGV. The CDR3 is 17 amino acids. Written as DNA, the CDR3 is TGTGCCAGCAGCTCCCTTCGACAGGGGGCGAGGGACTATGGCTACACCTTC. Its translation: CASSSLRQGARDYGYTF.

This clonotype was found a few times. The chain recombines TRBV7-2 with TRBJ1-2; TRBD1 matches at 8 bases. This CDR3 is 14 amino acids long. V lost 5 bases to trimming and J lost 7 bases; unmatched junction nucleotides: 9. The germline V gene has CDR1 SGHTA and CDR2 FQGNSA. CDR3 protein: CASSPGTGVLGYTF. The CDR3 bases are TGTGCCAGCAGCCCGGGGACAGGAGTTCTTGGCTACACCTTC.

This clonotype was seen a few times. CDR3 amino acids: CATSDFPRLGPLNTGELFF. CDR3 in DNA: TGTGCCACCAGTGACTTCCCACGTTTAGGGCCGCTGAACACCGGGGAGCTGTTTTTT. The chain combines TRBV24-1 with TRBJ2-2; D call uncertain. With 4 bases removed from V and 1 base from J, the gap between germline ends came to 21 bases. CDR1 is KGHDR, CDR2 SFDVKD, per germline. The CDR3 is 19 residues long.

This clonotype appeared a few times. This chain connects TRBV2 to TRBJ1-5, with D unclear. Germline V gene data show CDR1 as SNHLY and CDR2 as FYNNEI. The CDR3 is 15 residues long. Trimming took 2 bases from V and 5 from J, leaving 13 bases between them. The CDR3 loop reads CASSERQAEYQPQHF. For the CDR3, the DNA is TGTGCCAGCAGTGAAAGGCAGGCAGAATATCAGCCCCAGCATTTT.

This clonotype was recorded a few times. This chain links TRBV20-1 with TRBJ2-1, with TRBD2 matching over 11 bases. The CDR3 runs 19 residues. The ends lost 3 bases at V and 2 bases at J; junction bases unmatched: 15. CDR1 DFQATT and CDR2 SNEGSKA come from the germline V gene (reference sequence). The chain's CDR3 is CSARPRQRELAGAYNEQFF. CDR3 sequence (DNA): TGCAGTGCTAGGCCGAGGCAAAGGGAACTAGCGGGAGCCTACAATGAGCAGTTCTTC.

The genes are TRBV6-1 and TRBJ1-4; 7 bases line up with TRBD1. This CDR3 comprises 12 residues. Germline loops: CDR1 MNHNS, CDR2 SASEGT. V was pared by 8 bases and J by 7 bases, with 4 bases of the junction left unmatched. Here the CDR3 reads CASEGAAEKLFF. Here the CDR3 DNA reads TGTGCCAGCGAGGGGGCCGCTGAAAAACTGTTTTTT.